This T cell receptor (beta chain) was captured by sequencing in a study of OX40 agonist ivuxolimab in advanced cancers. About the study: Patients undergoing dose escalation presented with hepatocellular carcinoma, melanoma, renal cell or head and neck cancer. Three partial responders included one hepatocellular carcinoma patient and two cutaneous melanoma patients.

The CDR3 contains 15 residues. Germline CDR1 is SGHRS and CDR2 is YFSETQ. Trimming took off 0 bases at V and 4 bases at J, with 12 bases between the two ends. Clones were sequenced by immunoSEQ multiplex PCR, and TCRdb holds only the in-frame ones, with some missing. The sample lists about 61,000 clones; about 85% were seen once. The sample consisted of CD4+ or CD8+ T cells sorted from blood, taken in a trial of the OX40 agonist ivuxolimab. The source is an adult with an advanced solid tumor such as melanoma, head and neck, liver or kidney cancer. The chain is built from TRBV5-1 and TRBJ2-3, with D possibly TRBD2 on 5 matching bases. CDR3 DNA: TGCGCCAGCAGCTTGGATAACTTTAGCGCAGATACGCAGTATTTT. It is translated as CASSLDNFSADTQYF.